The present T cell receptor (beta chain) was sequenced within a study of T cells after yellow fever vaccination. V was shortened by 0 bases and J by 1 base, with 9 bases between the two germline ends. CDR1 is SGHTA, CDR2 FQGTGA, per germline. There are 15 residues in the CDR3. TCRdb reprocessed the 5' RACE reads via MiXCR and lists one record per CDR3 protein. Found here are approximately 550,000 distinct CDR3 sequences, 15% to 20% of them singletons; the top ten hold 14%. This clonotype was observed a few times. The sequenced sample was PBMCs, obtained 15 days after the yellow fever booster vaccination. This TCR was recovered from a young man who received the YFV17D yellow fever vaccine. The V and J genes are TRBV7-3 and TRBJ1-1; no clear D. For the CDR3, the DNA is TGTGCCAGCAGCTTAACGCGGGAGAAGAACACTGAAGCTTTCTTT. Its translation: CASSLTREKNTEAFF. Together with reference TRBV7-3 and TRBJ1-1, the CDR3 gives the full variable domain: GAGVSQTPSNKVTEKGKYVELRCDPISGHTALYWYRQSLGQGPEFLIYFQGTGAADDSGLPNDRFFAVRPEGSVSTLKIQRTERGDSAVYLCASSLTREKNTEAFFGQGTRLTVV.